Listed below are T cell receptor beta chains from one sample, sequenced in a study of STAT5B mutations in CD4+ large granular lymphocyte leukemia. The method was immunoSEQ multiplex PCR; TCRdb's version includes in-frame clones alone and lacks a portion of them. The data hold 7,500 to 10,000 clones, with 70% to 85% observed a single time. Sequenced material: PBMCs. The receptors were sampled from a man in his sixties with CD4+ T-cell large granular lymphocyte leukemia. The CDR3 runs from the conserved cysteine through the conserved F or W. A D gene is named only where the DNA matches it firmly. Not every row has a clone size; where given, it reads once, few, many or a size class.

TRBJ1-5	NA	TRBV7-8	NA	CASSWTGDSNQPQHF	TGTGCCAGCAGCTGGACCGGAGATAGCAATCAGCCCCAGCATTTT
TRBJ2-7	NA	TRBV10-2	NA	CASSPTGTQGEQYF	TGCGCCAGCAGCCCAACCGGGACCCAGGGCGAGCAGTACTTC
TRBJ1-4	NA	TRBV7-2	NA	CASSLGRSTNEKLFF	TGTGCCAGCAGCTTAGGAAGGTCAACTAATGAAAAACTGTTTTTT
TRBJ2-7	TRBD2	TRBV5-5	NA	CASSSSLAGETYEQYF	TGTGCCAGCAGCAGCTCACTAGCGGGAGAAACCTACGAGCAGTACTTC
TRBJ2-3	NA	TRBV7-2	NA	CASSLAGADTQYF	TGTGCCAGCAGCTTAGCGGGGGCGGATACGCAGTATTTT
TRBJ2-3	TRBD2	TRBV2	NA	CASSAPSGRAGTDTQYF	TGTGCCAGCAGTGCGCCTAGCGGGAGGGCCGGCACAGATACGCAGTATTTT
TRBJ2-3	TRBD1	TRBV28	NA	CASSSPGDRDTDTQYF	TGTGCCAGCAGTTCCCCTGGGGACAGGGACACAGATACGCAGTATTTT
TRBJ2-2	NA	TRBV25-1	NA	CASESLTGELFF	TGTGCCAGCGAGAGCCTCACCGGGGAGCTGTTTTTT
TRBJ2-1	TRBD1	TRBV6-1	NA	CASSEGGRGHLF	TGTGCCAGCAGTGAAGGAGGCAGGGGGCACCTCTTC
TRBJ2-5	NA	TRBV20-1	NA	CSAGLSTQQYF	TGCAGTGCTGGATTATCGACTCAGCAGTACTTC
TRBJ1-1	NA	TRBV10-3	NA	CAIRGNTEAFF	TGTGCCATCAGGGGTAACACTGAAGCTTTCTTT
TRBJ2-7	NA	TRBV6-5	NA	CASSYNRGPGYEQYF	TGTGCCAGCAGTTACAACCGGGGACCCGGCTACGAGCAGTACTTC
TRBJ2-7	TRBD2	TRBV30	once	CARRGGSDYEQYF	TGTGCCCGGAGGGGCGGGAGTGACTACGAGCAGTACTTC
TRBJ1-5	NA	TRBV30	NA	CAWSANRVRQPQHF	TGTGCCTGGAGCGCGAACAGGGTAAGACAGCCCCAGCATTTT
TRBJ2-7	TRBD2	TRBV27	NA	CASSLSGGSSYEQYF	TGTGCCAGCAGTTTATCCGGCGGGAGCTCCTACGAGCAGTACTTC
TRBJ2-2	TRBD2	TRBV7-3	once	CATHPGTRGTGELFF	TGTGCCACCCACCCCGGGACTAGAGGCACCGGGGAGCTGTTTTTT
TRBJ1-1	NA	TRBV28	once	CASSLQDRQAFF	TGTGCCAGCAGTTTGCAAGACAGACAAGCTTTCTTT
TRBJ1-2	NA	TRBV28	NA	CASRNRDPNYGYTF	TGTGCCAGCAGGAACAGGGATCCAAACTATGGCTACACCTTC
TRBJ1-2	NA	TRBV19	few	CASSIGRQGYTF	TGTGCCAGTAGTATCGGCAGGCAAGGCTACACCTTC
TRBJ2-3	NA	TRBV6-1	NA	CASSVNRATDTQYF	TGTGCCAGCAGTGTAAACAGGGCAACAGATACGCAGTATTTT
TRBJ1-2	TRBD1	TRBV6-1	NA	CASSELSDRVHHYGYTF	TGTGCCAGCAGTGAGCTATCAGACAGGGTCCATCACTATGGCTACACCTTC
TRBJ2-3	TRBD2	TRBV6-4	NA	CASSEGGSGKDTQYF	TGTGCCAGCAGTGAAGGTGGTAGCGGGAAAGATACGCAGTATTTT
TRBJ2-7	NA	TRBV28	once	CASSFYPTPGRGSYEQYF	TGTGCCAGCAGTTTTTACCCAACCCCGGGACGGGGCTCCTACGAGCAGTACTTC
TRBJ1-1	TRBD1	TRBV2	NA	CATQGASTEAFF	TGTGCCACCCAGGGGGCGAGCACTGAAGCTTTCTTT